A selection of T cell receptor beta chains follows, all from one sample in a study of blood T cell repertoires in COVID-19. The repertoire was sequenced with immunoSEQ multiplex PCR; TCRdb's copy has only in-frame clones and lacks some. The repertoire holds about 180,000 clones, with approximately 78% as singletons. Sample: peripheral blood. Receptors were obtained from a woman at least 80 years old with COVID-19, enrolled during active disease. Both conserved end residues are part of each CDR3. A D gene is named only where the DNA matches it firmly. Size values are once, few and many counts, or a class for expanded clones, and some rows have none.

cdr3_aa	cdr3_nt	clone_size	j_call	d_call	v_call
CASSYKGLGTYEQYF	TGTGCCAGCAGTTACAAGGGACTCGGGACCTACGAGCAGTACTTC	few	TRBJ2-7	-	TRBV27
CATSRDRDRGHGGYTF	TGTGCCACCAGCAGAGATCGGGACAGGGGGCACGGGGGCTACACCTTC	-	TRBJ1-2	TRBD1	TRBV15
CASRPGSWNTEAFF	TGTGCCAGCAGGCCAGGGTCATGGAACACTGAAGCTTTCTTT	-	TRBJ1-1	-	TRBV7-2
CASSSGTSGRRTGELFF	TGTGCCAGCAGCTCCGGGACTAGCGGGAGGAGGACCGGGGAGCTGTTTTTT	-	TRBJ2-2	TRBD2	TRBV5-4
CASSLVGPGSYEQYF	TGTGCCAGCAGCTTAGTGGGCCCAGGTTCCTACGAGCAGTACTTC	-	TRBJ2-7	-	TRBV7-2
CSGVPGQGETQYF	TGCAGCGGTGTACCGGGACAGGGGGAGACCCAGTACTTC	-	TRBJ2-5	TRBD1	TRBV29-1
CASSQDLRLLAADNEQFF	TGTGCCAGCAGCCAAGATCTTCGGCTACTAGCGGCCGACAATGAGCAGTTCTTC	-	TRBJ2-1	TRBD2	TRBV4-2
CASSETVLLSGANVLTF	TGTGCCAGCAGCGAGACAGTTCTTCTGAGTGGGGCCAACGTCCTGACTTTC	-	TRBJ2-6	-	TRBV9
CASSLSPDTDTQYF	TGTGCCAGCAGTTTGTCCCCAGACACAGATACGCAGTATTTT	once	TRBJ2-3	-	TRBV27
CAFATSSGANVLTF	TGTGCCTTCGCGACAAGCTCTGGGGCCAACGTCCTGACTTTC	-	TRBJ2-6	-	TRBV30
CASSPQGRGKNIQYF	TGTGCCAGCTCACCACAGGGGAGGGGTAAAAACATTCAGTACTTC	once	TRBJ2-4	TRBD2	TRBV18
CASSLGTGGPYEQYF	TGTGCCAGCAGCCTCGGGACAGGGGGGCCCTACGAGCAGTACTTC	-	TRBJ2-7	TRBD1	TRBV7-2
CASSDPGTGVPDTQYF	TGTGCCAGTAGTGACCCCGGGACAGGGGTGCCAGATACGCAGTATTTT	-	TRBJ2-3	TRBD1	TRBV19
CASSPGTGNEKLFF	TGTGCCAGCAGCCCCGGGACAGGGAATGAAAAACTGTTTTTT	-	TRBJ1-4	TRBD1	TRBV7-9
CASIGRVTEAFF	TGTGCCAGTATCGGCCGGGTCACTGAAGCTTTCTTT	-	TRBJ1-1	-	TRBV19
CASSAFGRGPPYEQYF	TGTGCCAGCAGCGCTTTCGGCAGGGGGCCTCCCTACGAGCAGTACTTC	once	TRBJ2-7	TRBD1	TRBV5-6
CASSIRLRQETQYF	TGTGCCAGTAGTATAAGATTGCGACAAGAGACCCAGTACTTC	-	TRBJ2-5	-	TRBV19
CASSDGGNTEAFF	TGTGCCAGCAGCGACGGGGGGAACACTGAAGCTTTCTTT	-	TRBJ1-1	-	TRBV7-6
CASSRDRTSYGYTF	TGTGCCAGTAGTCGGGACAGGACCTCCTATGGCTACACCTTC	-	TRBJ1-2	TRBD1	TRBV19
CSVVLAVRTDTQYF	TGCAGCGTTGTACTAGCGGTGCGCACAGATACGCAGTATTTT	-	TRBJ2-3	TRBD2	TRBV29-1
CASSRQTGNTGELFF	TGTGCCAGCAGCCGACAGACAGGGAACACCGGGGAGCTGTTTTTT	-	TRBJ2-2	-	TRBV7-9
CASRGQAYNSPLHF	TGTGCCAGCAGAGGACAGGCCTATAATTCACCCCTCCACTTT	-	TRBJ1-6	TRBD1	TRBV2
CASSPRPAQGGYNEQFF	TGTGCCAGCTCACCACGACCCGCACAGGGTGGCTACAATGAGCAGTTCTTC	-	TRBJ2-1	-	TRBV18
CATSDGTSGSNTQYF	TGTGCCACCAGTGATGGGACTAGCGGGAGCAATACGCAGTATTTT	-	TRBJ2-3	TRBD2	TRBV24-1
CASSLVQGSYGYTF	TGTGCCAGCAGCTTGGTTCAGGGCTCCTATGGCTACACCTTC	-	TRBJ1-2	-	TRBV5-4
CASSPNRATHYEQYF	TGTGCCAGCAGCCCGAACAGGGCAACCCACTACGAGCAGTACTTC	-	TRBJ2-7	-	TRBV7-2
CASSYSDFYEQYF	TGTGCCAGCAGTTACTCGGACTTCTACGAGCAGTACTTC	-	TRBJ2-7	-	TRBV6-2/TRBV6-3
CASSLDRGALAKNIQYF	TGTGCCAGCAGCTTGGACAGGGGGGCTCTAGCCAAAAACATTCAGTACTTC	once	TRBJ2-4	TRBD1	TRBV5-6
CASKGDRDYSNQPQHF	TGTGCCAGCAAGGGGGACAGGGACTATAGCAATCAGCCCCAGCATTTT	-	TRBJ1-5	TRBD1	TRBV5-8
CASSPDRVPYGYTF	TGCGCCAGCAGCCCGGACAGGGTACCTTATGGCTACACCTTC	-	TRBJ1-2	TRBD1	TRBV4-1
CAITGQANYGYTF	TGTGCCATCACCGGACAGGCTAACTATGGCTACACCTTC	many	TRBJ1-2	TRBD1	TRBV10-3